This TCR beta chain was profiled in a study of blood T cells in healthy people across ages. The study, taken as a whole, reports: TCR beta diversity, measured per million T cells, fell in a roughly linear way with age.

V lost 0 bases, J lost 1 base, and 6 bases lay in between. The germline CDR1 and CDR2 sequences are DFQATT and SNEGSKA (reference sequence). The length of the CDR3 is 13 residues. This clonotype was recorded only once. Its antigen is not identified. Then a second PCR, running roughly 7 to 11 cycles, was carried out with a sample-barcoded 5' primer and a J-beta primer mix. From the 5' RACE reads, TCRdb called clonotypes with MiXCR, one entry per CDR3 protein. The sample has around 670,000 distinct CDR3 sequences, about 28% seen once. This chain joins TRBV20-1 and TRBJ1-2; D is ambiguous. The sample consisted of blood. This TCR came from a woman older than 75 in good health. This chain's CDR3 is CSARDQLNYGYTF. CDR3 coding DNA: TGCAGTGCTAGAGATCAGCTTAACTATGGCTACACCTTC.